This TCR beta chain was captured in a study of T cell changes during pregnancy in multiple sclerosis. Deletions cut 1 base from V and 0 bases from J, with 7 bases between. The germline V gene has CDR1 SGHRS and CDR2 YFSETQ. The CDR3 loop spans 14 amino acids. Some clones are missing from TCRdb's copy, which holds only in-frame ones; the method was immunoSEQ multiplex PCR. The profile shows about 120,000 clones, 80% to 95% of them singletons. The sequencing here drew on peripheral blood, taken before pregnancy. This chain connects TRBV5-1 to TRBJ2-5, with a weak D call TRBD1 (6 bases). This clonotype was obtained from a female donor with multiple sclerosis, enrolled in a pregnancy study. This chain's CDR3 is CASSLTGYQETQYF. The DNA of the CDR3 is TGCGCCAGCAGCTTGACAGGGTACCAAGAGACCCAGTACTTC. Full variable domain (missing parts from reference TRBV5-1 and TRBJ2-5): KAGVTQTPRYLIKTRGQQVTLSCSPISGHRSVSWYQQTPGQGLQFLFEYFSETQRNKGNFPGRFSGRQFSNSRSEMNVSTLELGDSALYLCASSLTGYQETQYFGPGTRLLVL.